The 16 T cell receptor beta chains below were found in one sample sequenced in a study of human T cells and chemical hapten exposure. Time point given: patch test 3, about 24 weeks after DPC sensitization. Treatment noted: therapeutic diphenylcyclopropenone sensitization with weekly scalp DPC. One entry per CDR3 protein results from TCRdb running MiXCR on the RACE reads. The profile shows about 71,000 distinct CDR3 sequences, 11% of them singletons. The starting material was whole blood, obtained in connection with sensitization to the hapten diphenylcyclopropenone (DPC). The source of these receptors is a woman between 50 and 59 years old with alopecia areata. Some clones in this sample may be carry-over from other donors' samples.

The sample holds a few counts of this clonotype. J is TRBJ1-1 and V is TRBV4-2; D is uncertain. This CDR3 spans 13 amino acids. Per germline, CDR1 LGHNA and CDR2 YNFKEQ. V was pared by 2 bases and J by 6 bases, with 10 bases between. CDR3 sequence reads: CASSQPRTPEAFF. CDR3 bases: TGTGCCAGCAGCCAACCCAGGACCCCTGAAGCTTTCTTT.

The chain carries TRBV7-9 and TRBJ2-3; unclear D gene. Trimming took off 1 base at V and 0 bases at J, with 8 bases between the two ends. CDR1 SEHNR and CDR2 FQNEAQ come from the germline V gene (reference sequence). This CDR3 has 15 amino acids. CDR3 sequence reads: CASSLDRASTDTQYF. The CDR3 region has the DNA TGTGCCAGCAGCTTAGACCGGGCTAGCACAGATACGCAGTATTTT.

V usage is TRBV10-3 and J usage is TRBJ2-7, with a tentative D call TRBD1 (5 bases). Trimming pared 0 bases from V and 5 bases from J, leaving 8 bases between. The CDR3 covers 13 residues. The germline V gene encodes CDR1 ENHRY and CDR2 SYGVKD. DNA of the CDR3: TGTGCCATCAGTGAGTCGCCAGGGAACGAGCAGTACTTC. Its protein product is CAISESPGNEQYF.

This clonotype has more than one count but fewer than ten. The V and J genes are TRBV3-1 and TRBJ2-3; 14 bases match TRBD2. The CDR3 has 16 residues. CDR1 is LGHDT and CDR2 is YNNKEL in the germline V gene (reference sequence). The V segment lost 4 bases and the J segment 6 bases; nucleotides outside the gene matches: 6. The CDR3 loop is CASSRRGLAGADTQYF. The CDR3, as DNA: TGTGCCAGCAGCCGCAGGGGACTAGCGGGAGCCGATACGCAGTATTTT.

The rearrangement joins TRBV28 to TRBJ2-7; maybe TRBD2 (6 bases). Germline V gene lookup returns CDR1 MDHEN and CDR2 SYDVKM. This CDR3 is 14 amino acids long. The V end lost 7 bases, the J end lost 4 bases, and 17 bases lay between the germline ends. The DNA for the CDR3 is TGTGCCAGCATTAAATGGAGACTAGTTTACGAGCAGTACTTC. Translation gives CASIKWRLVYEQYF.

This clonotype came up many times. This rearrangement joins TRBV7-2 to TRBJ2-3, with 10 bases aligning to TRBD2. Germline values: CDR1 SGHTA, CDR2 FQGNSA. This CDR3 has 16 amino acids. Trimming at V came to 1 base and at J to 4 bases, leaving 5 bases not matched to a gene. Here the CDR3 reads CASSLGISGGADTQYF. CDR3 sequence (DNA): TGTGCCAGCAGCTTAGGAATAAGCGGGGGGGCAGATACGCAGTATTTT.

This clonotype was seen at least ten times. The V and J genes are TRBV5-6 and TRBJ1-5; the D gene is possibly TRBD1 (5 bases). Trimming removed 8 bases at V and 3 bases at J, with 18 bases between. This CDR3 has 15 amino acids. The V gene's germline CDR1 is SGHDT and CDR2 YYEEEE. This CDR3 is CASTQSRDSNQPQHF. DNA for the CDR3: TGTGCCAGTACACAATCCAGGGATTCCAATCAGCCCCAGCATTTT. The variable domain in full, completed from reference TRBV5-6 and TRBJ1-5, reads DAGVTQSPTHLIKTRGQQVTLRCSPKSGHDTVSWYQQALGQGPQFIFQYYEEEERQRGNFPDRFSGHQFPNYSSELNVNALLLGDSALYLCASTQSRDSNQPQHFGDGTRLSIL.

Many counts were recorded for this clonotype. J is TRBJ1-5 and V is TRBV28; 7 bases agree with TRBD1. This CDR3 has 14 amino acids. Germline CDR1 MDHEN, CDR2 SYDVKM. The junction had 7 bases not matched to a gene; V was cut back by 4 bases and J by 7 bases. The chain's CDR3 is CASSSGGTGQPQHF. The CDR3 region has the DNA TGTGCCAGCAGTTCAGGGGGGACTGGGCAGCCCCAGCATTTT. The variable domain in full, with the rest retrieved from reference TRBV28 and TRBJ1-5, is DVKVTQSSRYLVKRTGEKVFLECVQDMDHENMFWYRQDPGLGLRLIYFSYDVKMKEKGDIPEGYSVSREKKERFSLILESASTNQTSMYLCASSSGGTGQPQHFGDGTRLSIL.

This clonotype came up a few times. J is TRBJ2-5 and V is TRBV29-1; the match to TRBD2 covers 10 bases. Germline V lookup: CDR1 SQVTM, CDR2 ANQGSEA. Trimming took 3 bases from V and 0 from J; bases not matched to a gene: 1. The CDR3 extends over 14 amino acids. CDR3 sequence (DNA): TGCAGCGTTGACGGGACTAGCGACCAAGAGACCCAGTACTTC. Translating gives CSVDGTSDQETQYF.

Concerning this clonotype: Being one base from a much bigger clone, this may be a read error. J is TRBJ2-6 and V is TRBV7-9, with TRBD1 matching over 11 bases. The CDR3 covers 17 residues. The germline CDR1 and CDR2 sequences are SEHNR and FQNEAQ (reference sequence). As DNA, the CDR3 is TGTGCCATCTCAAGGGACAGGGGGTACTCTGGGACCAACGTCCTGACTTTC. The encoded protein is CAISRDRGYSGTNVLTF.

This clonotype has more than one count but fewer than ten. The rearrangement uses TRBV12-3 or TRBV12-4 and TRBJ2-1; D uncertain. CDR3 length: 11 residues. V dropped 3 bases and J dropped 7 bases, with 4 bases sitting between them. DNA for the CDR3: TGTGCCAGCAGTTTCAGGAATGAGCAGTTCTTC. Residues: CASSFRNEQFF.

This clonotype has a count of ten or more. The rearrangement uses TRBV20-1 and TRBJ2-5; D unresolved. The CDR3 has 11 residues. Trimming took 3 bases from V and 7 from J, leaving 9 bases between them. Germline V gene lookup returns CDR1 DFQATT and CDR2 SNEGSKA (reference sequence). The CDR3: CSASLLRTQYF. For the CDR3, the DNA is TGCAGTGCTAGCCTTCTTAGGACCCAGTACTTC.

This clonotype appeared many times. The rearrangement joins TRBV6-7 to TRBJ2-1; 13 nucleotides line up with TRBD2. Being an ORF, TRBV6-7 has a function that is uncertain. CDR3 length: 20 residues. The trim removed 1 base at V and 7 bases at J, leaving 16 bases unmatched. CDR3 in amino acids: CASSYLGTSGIDTIRNEQFF. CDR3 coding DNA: TGTGCCAGCAGTTACTTAGGGACTAGCGGGATCGACACGATTAGGAATGAGCAGTTCTTC.

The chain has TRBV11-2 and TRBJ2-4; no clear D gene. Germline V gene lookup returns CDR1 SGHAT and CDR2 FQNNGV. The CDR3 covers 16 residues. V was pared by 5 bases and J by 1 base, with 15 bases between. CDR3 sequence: CASSEPTPGAKNIQYF. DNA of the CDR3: TGTGCCAGCAGCGAGCCGACCCCTGGGGCCAAAAACATTCAGTACTTC. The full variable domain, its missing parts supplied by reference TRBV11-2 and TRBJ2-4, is EAGVAQSPRYKIIEKRQSVAFWCNPISGHATLYWYQQILGQGPKLLIQFQNNGVVDDSQLPKDRFSAERLKGVDSTLKIQPAKLEDSAVYLCASSEPTPGAKNIQYFGAGTRLSVL.

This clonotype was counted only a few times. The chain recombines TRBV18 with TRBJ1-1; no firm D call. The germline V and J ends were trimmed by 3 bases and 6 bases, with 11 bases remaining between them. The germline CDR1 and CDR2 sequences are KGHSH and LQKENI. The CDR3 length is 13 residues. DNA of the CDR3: TGTGCCAGCTCACCGTTAACCACCGCTGAAGCTTTCTTT. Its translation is CASSPLTTAEAFF.

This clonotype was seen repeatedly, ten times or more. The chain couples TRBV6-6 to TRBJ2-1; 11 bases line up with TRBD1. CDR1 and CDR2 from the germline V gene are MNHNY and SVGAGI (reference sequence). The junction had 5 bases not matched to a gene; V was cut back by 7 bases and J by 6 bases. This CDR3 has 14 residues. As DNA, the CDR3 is TGTGCCAGCACCCGAGGGACAGGGGGCAATGAGCAGTTCTTC. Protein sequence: CASTRGTGGNEQFF.